Listed here are 22 T cell receptor beta chains from one sample, sequenced in a study of T cell clonotyping in hematopoietic cell transplantation. Some clones are missing from TCRdb's copy, which holds only in-frame ones; the method was immunoSEQ multiplex PCR. This sample has roughly 13,000 clones, with approximately 95% found just once. Material: PBMCs, obtained 30 days after allogeneic stem cell transplant. Receptors were obtained from a male patient between 60 and 69 years old who had an allogeneic stem cell transplant from an unrelated donor, so the T cells may come from the graft donor. Some clones in this sample may be carry-over from other donors' samples.

CDR3 sequence: CASSQDGRSGANVLTF. CDR3 nucleotide sequence: TGCGCCAGCAGCCAAGATGGTCGCTCTGGGGCCAACGTCCTGACTTTC. The chain combines TRBV4-3 with TRBJ2-6; no clear D. The CDR3 has 16 residues. From germline, CDR1 is LGHNA and CDR2 YSLEER. The germline V and J ends were trimmed by 0 bases and 0 bases, with 6 bases remaining between them.

The gene calls are TRBV5-4 and TRBJ2-7; a possible D gene is TRBD2 (6 bases). This CDR3 spans 14 amino acids. The germline gives CDR1 SGHNT, CDR2 YYREEE (reference sequence). V gave up 4 bases and J gave up 2 bases, with 13 bases separating them. CDR3 region: CASSTGTVTYEQYF. CDR3 nucleotides: TGTGCCAGCAGCACGGGGACTGTAACCTACGAGCAGTACTTC.

The chain joins TRBV9 to TRBJ1-2, with D maybe TRBD1 (5 bases). There are 17 residues in the CDR3. Germline assignment: CDR1 SGDLS and CDR2 YYNGEE. V gave up 3 bases and J gave up 2 bases, with 20 bases separating them. The CDR3 coding sequence is TGTGCCAGCAGCGGCGGAGACAGACAACGATTAAACTATGGCTACACCTTC. Translation: CASSGGDRQRLNYGYTF.

The chain links TRBV9 to TRBJ1-2; weak D call: TRBD1 (5 bases). The CDR3 length is 14 residues. Germline V gives CDR1 SGDLS, CDR2 YYNGEE. V lost 5 bases and J 1 base, leaving 12 bases between the germline ends. The CDR3 nucleotides read TGTGCCAGCAGTGTTCAGGGCTTTAACTATGGCTACACCTTC. As protein: CASSVQGFNYGYTF.

V usage is TRBV6-1 and J usage is TRBJ1-2, with a possible D match to TRBD1 (6 bases). Trimming left V 2 bases short and J 5 bases short, with 12 bases between. The CDR3 totals 14 residues. Per the germline V gene, CDR1 is MNHNS and CDR2 is SASEGT. CDR3 DNA sequence: TGTGCCAGCAGTGAACAGGATCAGGGGTATGGCTACACCTTC. This translates into CASSEQDQGYGYTF.

V and J are TRBV30 and TRBJ1-3; D is unresolved. The germline gives CDR1 GTSNPN, CDR2 SVGIG (reference sequence). CDR3 length equals 14 residues. The V end lost 2 bases, the J end lost 1 base, and 9 bases lay between the germline ends. The CDR3: CAWSPFPSGNTIYF. The CDR3 DNA is TGTGCCTGGAGTCCATTCCCGTCTGGAAACACCATATATTTT.

V usage is TRBV19 and J usage is TRBJ1-1; perhaps TRBD1 as D (6 bases). Per germline, CDR1 LNHDA and CDR2 SQIVND (reference sequence). The CDR3 sequence is 14 residues long. Trimming removed 6 bases at V and 7 bases at J, with 18 bases between. CDR3 bases: TGTGCCAGTAGGGAAACAGGGATGGAATTTGAAGCTTTCTTT. Its translation is CASRETGMEFEAFF.

V and J are TRBV2 and TRBJ2-2, with D tentatively TRBD1 (6 bases). V was shortened by 5 bases and J by 4 bases, with 20 bases between the two germline ends. CDR3 length equals 17 residues. Per the germline V gene, CDR1 is SNHLY and CDR2 is FYNNEI. CDR3 coding DNA: TGTGCCAGCAGTAAGGACAGTGCCCAGCCAGGCACCGGGGAGCTGTTTTTT. Residues: CASSKDSAQPGTGELFF. Drawing the rest from reference TRBV2 and TRBJ2-2, the complete variable domain is EPEVTQTPSHQVTQMGQEVILRCVPISNHLYFYWYRQILGQKVEFLVSFYNNEISEKSEIFDDQFSVERPDGSNFTLKIRSTKLEDSAMYFCASSKDSAQPGTGELFFGEGSRLTVL.

V usage is TRBV12-5 and J usage is TRBJ2-5, with TRBD1 identical over 8 bases. V lost 0 bases to trimming and J lost 1 base; unmatched junction nucleotides: 4. This CDR3 is 16 amino acids long. Germline V CDR1 and CDR2: LGHNT, FRNRAP. This chain's CDR3 is CASGLVGQGGQETQYF. The CDR3 nucleotides are TGTGCTAGTGGTTTGGTAGGACAGGGAGGCCAAGAGACCCAGTACTTC.

The chain links TRBV5-6 to TRBJ1-2; the match to TRBD1 covers 9 bases. The CDR3 is made up of 16 amino acids. Trimming took 4 bases from V and 6 from J; bases not matched to a gene: 13. Per the germline V gene, CDR1 is SGHDT and CDR2 is YYEEEE. For the CDR3, the DNA is TGTGCCAGCAGCCAAGCCAATCGGGACAGGGTGCATGGCTACACCTTC. It is translated as CASSQANRDRVHGYTF.

CDR3 nucleotide sequence: TGTGCCAGCAGCTCCATACACTACGAGCAGTACTTC. It codes for CASSSIHYEQYF. This chain joins TRBV7-8 and TRBJ2-7; D uncertain. CDR1 SGHVS and CDR2 FQNEAQ come from the germline V gene. The CDR3 spans 12 residues. Between the trimmed V and J ends, which lost 4 bases and 3 bases, there was a span of 7 bases.

The rearrangement joins TRBV7-9 to TRBJ1-6; 7 bases align to TRBD1. The J segment lost 9 bases and the V segment lost 5 bases, leaving 7 bases of the junction unmatched. Germline CDR1 is SEHNR and CDR2 is FQNEAQ (reference sequence). The CDR3 is 14 residues long. The CDR3 DNA is TGTGCCAGCAGCCCAGGGGGATTAGGTTCACCCCTCCACTTT. It encodes CASSPGGLGSPLHF.

This clone was observed a single time. The chain combines TRBV16 with TRBJ1-4; TRBD1 matches 7 bases. Germline CDR1 KGHSY, CDR2 FQNENV. The CDR3 has 18 residues. Losses at the gene ends were 0 bases for V and 6 bases for J; bases not matched to a gene: 13. CDR3 coding DNA: TGTGCCAGCAGCCAATCTGCAAGGGGGCGAGGATTATATGAAAAACTGTTTTTT. It specifies CASSQSARGRGLYEKLFF.

The J gene is TRBJ1-1, the V gene TRBV5-4, with D hard to call. The CDR3 loop spans 15 amino acids. The germline CDR1 and CDR2 sequences are SGHNT and YYREEE (reference sequence). Trimming pared 0 bases from V and 1 base from J, leaving 10 bases between. The CDR3 loop is CASSLAEMGNTEAFF. CDR3 coding DNA: TGTGCCAGCAGCTTGGCCGAGATGGGGAACACTGAAGCTTTCTTT. Full variable domain (missing parts from reference TRBV5-4 and TRBJ1-1): ETGVTQSPTHLIKTRGQQVTLRCSSQSGHNTVSWYQQALGQGPQFIFQYYREEENGRGNFPPRFSGLQFPNYSSELNVNALELDDSALYLCASSLAEMGNTEAFFGQGTRLTVV.

The chain employs TRBV11-2 and TRBJ2-2, with D possibly TRBD2 on 6 matching bases. V was trimmed by 1 base and J by 5 bases, leaving 14 bases between them. Germline V gives CDR1 SGHAT, CDR2 FQNNGV. CDR3 length equals 16 residues. The CDR3 DNA reads as TGTGCCAGCAGCTTAGTGGCGGGGCGAAGGACCGGGGAGCTGTTTTTT. Protein: CASSLVAGRRTGELFF.

The V call is TRBV7-2, the J call TRBJ1-3; tentative D call: TRBD1 (6 bases). The ends were cut back, 5 bases at V and 2 bases at J, with 13 bases in the middle. Germline CDR1 SGHTA, CDR2 FQGNSA. The CDR3 runs to 15 residues. CDR3 sequence: CASSEGDWTGNTIYF. The CDR3 DNA reads as TGTGCCAGCAGCGAGGGGGATTGGACTGGAAACACCATATATTTT. The variable domain in full, completed from reference TRBV7-2 and TRBJ1-3, reads GAGVSQSPSNKVTEKGKDVELRCDPISGHTALYWYRQSLGQGLEFLIYFQGNSAPDKSGLPSDRFSAERTGGSVSTLTIQRTQQEDSAVYLCASSEGDWTGNTIYFGEGSWLTVV.

The V and J genes are TRBV5-1 and TRBJ2-7; tentative D call: TRBD1 (5 bases). The CDR3 is 13 residues long. The ends were cut back, 2 bases at V and 3 bases at J, with 9 bases in the middle. The germline V gene encodes CDR1 SGHRS and CDR2 YFSETQ. Written as DNA, the CDR3 is TGCGCCAGCAGCTTAGCAGGGAACTACGAGCAGTACTTC. Translated: CASSLAGNYEQYF.

The J gene is TRBJ2-2, the V gene TRBV18; 9 positions agree with TRBD1. Germline V gene lookup returns CDR1 KGHSH and CDR2 LQKENI. Unmatched junction bases numbered 3, after V lost 2 bases and J lost 5 bases. The CDR3 is 15 amino acids. This chain's CDR3 is CASSPTGGATGELFF. DNA for the CDR3: TGTGCCAGCTCACCAACAGGGGGCGCGACCGGGGAGCTGTTTTTT.

In its sample, this clone is large. Within the sample, other DNA sequences also encode this same CDR3. This rearrangement joins TRBV6-5 to TRBJ1-1; no definite D call. With 3 bases removed from V and 5 bases from J, the gap between germline ends came to 7 bases. Germline CDR1 MNHEY, CDR2 SVGAGI. This CDR3 is built from 12 residues. The CDR3 nucleotides read TGTGCCAGCAGTTATGGAGGGACTGAAGCTTTCTTT. This sequence encodes CASSYGGTEAFF.

This clone was recorded only once. The chain is built from TRBV4-2 and TRBJ2-3; possible D gene TRBD1, 6 bases. The CDR3 sequence is 16 residues long. Germline lookup yields CDR1 LGHNA and CDR2 YNFKEQ. With 0 bases removed from V and 2 bases from J, the gap between germline ends came to 12 bases. The CDR3, as DNA: TGTGCCAGCAGCCAAGATTACGGGGACAACACAGATACGCAGTATTTT. Encoded protein: CASSQDYGDNTDTQYF.

This chain uses TRBV7-3 with TRBJ1-4, with D maybe TRBD1 (6 bases). V was pared by 5 bases and J by 3 bases, with 13 bases between. The CDR3 has 15 amino acids. Germline V CDR1 and CDR2: SGHTA, FQGTGA. The CDR3 coding sequence is TGTGCCAGCAGCGCCACAGGGTTGGCTAATGAAAAACTGTTTTTT. Its translation: CASSATGLANEKLFF.

The chain recombines TRBV27 with TRBJ2-2; TRBD1 might be the D (5 bases). Germline V gene data show CDR1 as MNHEY and CDR2 as SMNVEV (reference sequence). The CDR3 runs 13 residues. The V and J ends lost 2 bases and 5 bases respectively, with 6 bases between them. The CDR3 protein is CASSLRGTGELFF. CDR3 in DNA: TGTGCCAGCAGTTTAAGGGGAACCGGGGAGCTGTTTTTT.